This T cell receptor (beta chain) was found in a study of blood T cell repertoires in COVID-19. Study information: In each case, the material was cDNA or gDNA derived from T cells, B-cell-depleted T cells, or PBMCs.

Per the germline V gene, CDR1 is LGHDT and CDR2 is YNNKEL (reference sequence). The ends were cut back, 1 base at V and 1 base at J, with 7 bases in the middle. The CDR3 extends over 14 amino acids. Per the study methods: Cell counts per sample came from amplifying reference gene primers. Assay used: immunoSEQ multiplex PCR; TCRdb lists only in-frame clones, some missing. From that table come the V and J calls and clone size; the DNA was used to work out D and trimming. The data contain about 320,000 clones, 75% to 90% of them singletons. Individuals drawn from about 26 US areas were about 18 to 95 years old. Participant-given clinical history determined each cohort assignment.

The sequence was collected from a woman aged 30 to 39 who had been exposed to COVID-19. The chain uses TRBV3-1 (or the pseudogene TRBV3-2) and TRBJ1-1; the D is unclear. Sequenced: PBMCs or T cells enriched from blood (not recorded which). The CDR3 loop is CASSQGRGNTEAFF. As DNA, the CDR3 is TGTGCCAGCAGCCAAGGTCGGGGGAACACTGAAGCTTTCTTT.